This T cell receptor (beta chain) was sequenced during a study of cytomegalovirus exposure and HLA in healthy donors. Broader study findings: An apparent linkage of common viral pathogens to several of the most significant clusters emerged in a later analysis.

As for this clone: Its target is not known.

13 Jbeta primers and 60 Vbeta primers were used for the PCR. Assay: immunoSEQ multiplex PCR; the TCRdb copy retains only in-frame clones and omits some. The table has 150,000 or so clones, 70% to 85% seen once. This TCR was sampled from a man aged 25-45 years in good health and CMV-seronegative. Specimen: PBMCs.

The CDR3 region has the DNA TGTGCCAGCAGTGGGTTATCTGGGACTAGCGGTTATCAAGAGACCCAGTACTTC. Translation gives CASSGLSGTSGYQETQYF. The chain recombines TRBV2 with TRBJ2-5; the match to TRBD2 covers 11 bases. From germline, CDR1 is SNHLY and CDR2 FYNNEI. The CDR3 contains 18 residues. J gave up 2 bases and V 4 bases, and 12 bases lay outside the gene matches. The whole variable domain, remainder taken from reference TRBV2 and TRBJ2-5, is EPEVTQTPSHQVTQMGQEVILRCVPISNHLYFYWYRQILGQKVEFLVSFYNNEISEKSEIFDDQFSVERPDGSNFTLKIRSTKLEDSAMYFCASSGLSGTSGYQETQYFGPGTRLLVL.